These T cell receptor beta chains were read from a single sample in a study of T cells after posttransplantation cyclophosphamide. Generated by immunoSEQ multiplex PCR, the TCRdb table keeps only in-frame clones and is missing some. The sample includes about 22,000 clones, 95% to 98% seen only once; the top ten take roughly 0.15%. The source material was naive CD4+ T cells sorted from PBMCs. These receptors were taken from a middle-aged man in good health, CMV-negative, and a related stem cell transplant donor. Each CDR3 is given with its conserved first and last residue. A D gene is named only where the DNA matches it firmly. Expanded clones get a size class; other rows say once, few or many, or leave the size out.

>TRBD1|-|TRBJ2-7|TRBV18
CASSGQGYSYEQYF
>TRBD1|-|TRBJ2-5|TRBV7-7
CASSLGTGARETQYF
>TRBD1|-|TRBJ2-7|TRBV10-3
CAIRDRGPTLYEQYF
>-|-|TRBJ2-2|TRBV18
CASSPPGTGELFF
>-|-|TRBJ1-1|TRBV10-3
CAISRETRNTEAFF
>-|-|TRBJ2-6|TRBV28
CASRTGTDSGANVLTF
>-|-|TRBJ2-1|TRBV9
CASSGTGHPYNEQFF
>TRBD2|-|TRBJ2-1|TRBV6-5
CASRPGLAGGNEQFF
>TRBD1|-|TRBJ1-1|TRBV7-7
CASSFTGQGAKDVNTEAFF
>-|-|TRBJ1-6|TRBV5-5
CASSFEIQGGLNNSPLHF
>-|-|TRBJ1-3|TRBV2
CASSQETGTGGNTIYF
>TRBD2|-|TRBJ2-1|TRBV4-1
CASSQEAGTYNEQFF
>-|-|TRBJ1-4|TRBV27
CAIYYGATNEKLFF
>TRBD1|once|TRBJ1-2|TRBV30
CAWSTTGGYGYTF
>-|-|TRBJ2-5|TRBV11-3
CASSRASQETQYF
>TRBD2|-|TRBJ2-5|TRBV27
CASSSDSGGRETQYF
>-|-|TRBJ2-2|TRBV5-1
CASSLDVVGPGELFF
>TRBD2|-|TRBJ2-3|TRBV18
CASSRWTSGASTDTQYF
>-|-|TRBJ1-3|TRBV19
CASSVTGSGNTIYF
>-|once|TRBJ2-7|TRBV6-5
CASRDTFSYEQYF
>TRBD1|-|TRBJ2-1|TRBV7-9
CASSPRPGQGAPSYNEQFF
>TRBD2|-|TRBJ2-7|TRBV6-5
CASSVTSGPYEQYF
>TRBD2|-|TRBJ2-7|TRBV5-4
CASSRSGGPYEQYF
>-|-|TRBJ2-6|TRBV11-2
CASSLGVSGANVLTF
>-|-|TRBJ2-7|TRBV18
CASSPPSTPYEQYF
>-|-|TRBJ2-5|TRBV15
CATSSPYQETQYF
>TRBD1|-|TRBJ1-5|TRBV19
CASIDPGQGFSQPQHF
>-|-|TRBJ1-6|TRBV19
CASSISGHHKGPLHF
>TRBD1|-|TRBJ1-1|TRBV18
CASSRDRVSTEAFF
>TRBD1|-|TRBJ1-1|TRBV6-6
CASSPLPRGDTEAFF
>-|-|TRBJ1-5|TRBV27
CASSLTLRGGNQPQHF
>TRBD2|-|TRBJ2-5|TRBV7-9
CASSLLAGDQETQYF
>-|-|TRBJ2-3|TRBV5-1
CASSSIGGTDTQYF
>-|-|TRBJ2-1|TRBV14
CASSQKPGGQFF
>TRBD2|-|TRBJ2-1|TRBV6-5
CASSYSGRGNEQFF
>-|-|TRBJ1-5|TRBV5-6
CASSLRGPSNQPQHF
>-|-|TRBJ1-5|TRBV21-1
CASQSGDGQPQHF
>TRBD2|-|TRBJ2-1|TRBV7-8
CASTPRTSGIVNEQFF
>TRBD2|-|TRBJ2-2|TRBV5-4
CASIHRASGGGSTGELFF